The TCR beta chain described here comes from a study of glioma-infiltrating T cells. Study-level results: CDR3 overlap between tissue and blood was very small. Gliomas, especially low-grade, showed above-expected tissue-blood divergence; non-neoplastic patients showed below.

Amplification of TCR alpha and beta CDR3 regions from RNA used iRepertoire nested multiplex PCR. For one-step reverse transcription and amplification, roughly 100-400 ng of tissue mRNA or PBMC total RNA was used. TCRdb re-derived calls from the multiplex PCR reads in MiXCR, one entry per CDR3 protein. This sample carries under 150,000 distinct CDR3 sequences, 24% of them seen once, and the ten largest clones take approximately 26%. With regard to this clonotype: Its antigen is unidentified. A much larger clone is a single base away; this may be a read error.

CDR1 and CDR2 from the germline V gene are KGHSH and LQKENI. The CDR3 consists of 14 residues. Sequenced sample: glioma tissue, nonneoplastic brain tissue, or PBMCs (not recorded which). This clonotype was obtained from a human donor with low-grade glioma or glioblastoma, undergoing nonglioma brain surgery, or in good health (not recorded which). This chain connects TRBV18 to TRBJ1-5; 7 nucleotides match TRBD1. The CDR3 nucleotides read TGTGCCAGCTCACAAGACAGGGCAAGCCAGCCCAAGCATTTT. Translating it yields CASSQDRASQPKHF. Using reference TRBV18 and TRBJ1-5 for the parts outside the CDR3, the full variable domain is NAGVMQNPRHLVRRRGQEARLRCSPMKGHSHVYWYRQLPEEGLKFMVYLQKENIIDESGMPKERFSAEFPKEGPSILRIQQVVRGDSAAYFCASSQDRASQPKHFGDGTRLSIL.